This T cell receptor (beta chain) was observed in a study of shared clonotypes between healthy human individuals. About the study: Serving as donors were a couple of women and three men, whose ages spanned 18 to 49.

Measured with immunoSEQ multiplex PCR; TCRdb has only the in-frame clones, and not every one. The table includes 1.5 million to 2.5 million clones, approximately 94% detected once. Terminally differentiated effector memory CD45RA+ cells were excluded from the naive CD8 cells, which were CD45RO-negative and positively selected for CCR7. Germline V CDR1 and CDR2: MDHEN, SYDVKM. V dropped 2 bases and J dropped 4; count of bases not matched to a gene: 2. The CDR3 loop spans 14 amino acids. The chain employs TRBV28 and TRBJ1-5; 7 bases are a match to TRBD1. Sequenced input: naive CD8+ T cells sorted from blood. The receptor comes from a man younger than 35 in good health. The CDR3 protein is CASSLMTGNQPQHF. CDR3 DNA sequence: TGTGCCAGCAGTTTAATGACAGGGAATCAGCCCCAGCATTTT.